Described below is a single TCR beta chain sequence and its context. Authors' analysis steps: Reference gene primer amplification gave estimated nucleated cell counts. Assay used: immunoSEQ multiplex PCR; TCRdb lists only in-frame clones, some missing. That table furnishes V, J and clone size, whereas the DNA furnished D and trimming. The sample lists about 49,000 clones, approximately 85% seen once, with less than 3% in the top ten. Trimming cost V 3 bases and J 4 bases, with 16 bases left between them. Per the germline V gene, CDR1 is LNHDA and CDR2 is SQIVND (reference sequence). CDR3 length: 16 amino acids. This entry is derived from a study of blood T cell repertoires in COVID-19. On the study more broadly: The United States, Italy and Spain were the sources of the acute and convalescent COVID-19 samples. PBMCs, B-cell-depleted T cells, or T cells provided the cDNA or gDNA that made up the material.

The sample taken for sequencing was peripheral blood. The chain uses TRBV19 and TRBJ1-3; D not resolved. This receptor was identified in a woman in her sixties with acute or convalescent COVID-19. The CDR3 loop is CASSIGFLRRGNTIYF. CDR3 nucleotide sequence: TGTGCCAGTAGTATTGGCTTTCTAAGGCGGGGAAACACCATATATTTT.